This TCR beta chain was identified during a study of tumor-infiltrating lymphocytes in glioblastoma multiforme. Study observations and caveats: TCR plus mutation findings rest on a single glioblastoma patient. No surface-marker sorting into functional T cell subtypes was done.

This clonotype was recorded many times. Its antigen is unknown. TCRB libraries came from RNA via three nested multiplex PCR rounds. MiXCR, run by TCRdb on the multiplex PCR reads, gives a single entry per CDR3 protein. The sample consists of fewer than 40,000 distinct CDR3 sequences, roughly 64% of them appearing once. Trimming took off 5 bases at V and 2 bases at J, with 3 bases between the two ends. The CDR3 has 11 amino acids. The chain combines TRBV12-3 or TRBV12-4 with TRBJ2-5; D gene unclear. The material sequenced was brain tumor tissue. The clonotype was recovered from a male donor with glioblastoma. The CDR3 spells CASSQQETQYF. The CDR3 nucleotides read TGTGCCAGCAGTCAACAAGAGACCCAGTACTTC.